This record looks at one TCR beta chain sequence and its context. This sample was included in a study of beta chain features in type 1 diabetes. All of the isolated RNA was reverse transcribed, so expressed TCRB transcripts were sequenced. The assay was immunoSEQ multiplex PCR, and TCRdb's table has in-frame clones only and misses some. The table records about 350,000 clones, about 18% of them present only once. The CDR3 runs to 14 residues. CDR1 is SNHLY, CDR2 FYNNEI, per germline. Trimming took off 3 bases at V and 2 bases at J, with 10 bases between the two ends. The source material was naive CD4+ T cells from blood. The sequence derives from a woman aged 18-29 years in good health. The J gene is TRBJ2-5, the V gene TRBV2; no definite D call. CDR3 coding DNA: TGTGCCAGCAGTGAGGCGACACCTCAAGAGACCCAGTACTTC. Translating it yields CASSEATPQETQYF.